Listed below are T cell receptor beta chains from one sample, sequenced in a study of circulating tumor DNA in untreated peripheral T-cell lymphoma. The method was immunoSEQ multiplex PCR; TCRdb's version includes in-frame clones alone and lacks a portion of them. This table has some 2,200 clones, 60% to 80% appearing once. Sequenced input: tumor tissue. The receptors originated from a human donor with peripheral T-cell lymphoma. Each CDR3 is given with its conserved first and last residue. Each record gives: clone size, J gene, D gene, V gene, CDR3 length, CDR3 DNA, CDR3 protein. A D gene is named only where the DNA matches it firmly. The listing skips clone size in some rows; elsewhere it reads once, few, many or a size class.

clone size: -; J gene: TRBJ2-1; D gene: TRBD1; V gene: TRBV10-2; CDR3 length: 15; CDR3 DNA: TGCGCCAGCAGTGTGGACAGGGGCCTCTACAATGAGCAGTTCTTC; CDR3 protein: CASSVDRGLYNEQFF
clone size: once; J gene: TRBJ2-3; D gene: -; V gene: TRBV19; CDR3 length: 14; CDR3 DNA: TGTGCCAGTACCACGGGGGGCCTCTCAGATACGCAGTATTTT; CDR3 protein: CASTTGGLSDTQYF
clone size: medium-sized; J gene: TRBJ2-5; D gene: -; V gene: TRBV14; CDR3 length: 15; CDR3 DNA: TGTGCCAGCAGCCCCGGGGCATCCTCGCAAGAGACCCAGTACTTC; CDR3 protein: CASSPGASSQETQYF
clone size: -; J gene: TRBJ1-2; D gene: -; V gene: TRBV19; CDR3 length: 15; CDR3 DNA: TGTGCCAGTAGTATAGGGCCAGGGTTGGACTATGGCTACACCTTC; CDR3 protein: CASSIGPGLDYGYTF
clone size: -; J gene: TRBJ2-3; D gene: -; V gene: TRBV5-1; CDR3 length: 15; CDR3 DNA: TGCGCCAGCAGCTTGGCCTATAGGGAAGGAGATACGCAGTATTTT; CDR3 protein: CASSLAYREGDTQYF
clone size: -; J gene: TRBJ2-5; D gene: TRBD1; V gene: TRBV11-3; CDR3 length: 15; CDR3 DNA: TGTGCCAGCAGCCACCGGGACAGGGGGCAAGAGACCCAGTACTTC; CDR3 protein: CASSHRDRGQETQYF
clone size: -; J gene: TRBJ1-2; D gene: TRBD1; V gene: TRBV11-3; CDR3 length: 17; CDR3 DNA: TGTGCCAGCAGCTCGACCCTGGACAGGATTAATTCCTATGGCTACACCTTC; CDR3 protein: CASSSTLDRINSYGYTF
clone size: -; J gene: TRBJ1-1; D gene: -; V gene: TRBV5-4; CDR3 length: 13; CDR3 DNA: TGTGCCAGCAGCCAAGGACGGTTTACTGAAGCTTTCTTT; CDR3 protein: CASSQGRFTEAFF
clone size: few; J gene: TRBJ2-7; D gene: TRBD1; V gene: TRBV28; CDR3 length: 14; CDR3 DNA: TGTGCCAGCAGTCCGGGACAGGGTTACAACGAGCAGTACTTC; CDR3 protein: CASSPGQGYNEQYF
clone size: -; J gene: TRBJ1-3; D gene: -; V gene: TRBV19; CDR3 length: 15; CDR3 DNA: TGTGCCAGTAACGTCGGGCATCTCTCTGGAAACACCATATATTTT; CDR3 protein: CASNVGHLSGNTIYF
clone size: -; J gene: TRBJ1-1; D gene: -; V gene: TRBV7-5; CDR3 length: 15; CDR3 DNA: TGTGCCAGCAGTTCTGACAGCCTTATGAACACTGAAGCTTTCTTT; CDR3 protein: CASSSDSLMNTEAFF
clone size: -; J gene: TRBJ2-3; D gene: -; V gene: TRBV19; CDR3 length: 16; CDR3 DNA: TGTGCCAGTGGGACCCGGACTATGTCTAGCACAGATACGCAGTATTTT; CDR3 protein: CASGTRTMSSTDTQYF
clone size: -; J gene: TRBJ2-7; D gene: -; V gene: TRBV19; CDR3 length: 15; CDR3 DNA: TGTGCCAGCGCTACGGGGGGGACAGGGAGCTACGAGCAGTACTTC; CDR3 protein: CASATGGTGSYEQYF
clone size: -; J gene: TRBJ2-3; D gene: -; V gene: TRBV18; CDR3 length: 13; CDR3 DNA: TGTGCCAGCTCAGATGGGGGCACAGATACGCAGTATTTT; CDR3 protein: CASSDGGTDTQYF
clone size: -; J gene: TRBJ1-1; D gene: -; V gene: TRBV6-8; CDR3 length: 12; CDR3 DNA: TGTGCCAGCAAGCGGGAGAACACTGAAGCTTTCTTT; CDR3 protein: CASKRENTEAFF
clone size: medium-sized; J gene: TRBJ2-7; D gene: TRBD1; V gene: TRBV6-7; CDR3 length: 13; CDR3 DNA: TGTGCCAGCAGCGGGACAGGGGGTTACGAGCAGTACTTC; CDR3 protein: CASSGTGGYEQYF
clone size: -; J gene: TRBJ1-2; D gene: -; V gene: TRBV11-3; CDR3 length: 14; CDR3 DNA: TGTGCCAGCAGCTTAGGCGGGGACTTTTATGGCTACACCTTC; CDR3 protein: CASSLGGDFYGYTF
clone size: medium-sized; J gene: TRBJ1-4; D gene: -; V gene: TRBV11-3; CDR3 length: 16; CDR3 DNA: TGTGCCAGCAGCTTAGGTGCAGGGGCGGCTAATGAAAAACTGTTTTTT; CDR3 protein: CASSLGAGAANEKLFF
clone size: -; J gene: TRBJ2-1; D gene: -; V gene: TRBV18; CDR3 length: 13; CDR3 DNA: TGTGCCAGCTCACCTATCGGGGGAGATGAGCAGTTCTTC; CDR3 protein: CASSPIGGDEQFF
clone size: -; J gene: TRBJ2-1; D gene: -; V gene: TRBV6-4; CDR3 length: 11; CDR3 DNA: TGTGCCATCTCGGAGGGCAATGAGCAGTTCTTC; CDR3 protein: CAISEGNEQFF
clone size: -; J gene: TRBJ2-4; D gene: -; V gene: TRBV9; CDR3 length: 14; CDR3 DNA: TGTGCCAGCTCCCTGGAGAGCGCAAAAAACATTCAGTACTTC; CDR3 protein: CASSLESAKNIQYF
clone size: -; J gene: TRBJ2-3; D gene: -; V gene: TRBV2; CDR3 length: 14; CDR3 DNA: TGTGCCAGCACAACAGGGCCCTCCACAGATACGCAGTATTTT; CDR3 protein: CASTTGPSTDTQYF
clone size: -; J gene: TRBJ2-2; D gene: -; V gene: TRBV6-1; CDR3 length: 14; CDR3 DNA: TGTGCCAGCAGTGAAGCGGACCACACCGGGGAGCTGTTTTTT; CDR3 protein: CASSEADHTGELFF
clone size: -; J gene: TRBJ2-3; D gene: -; V gene: TRBV7-2; CDR3 length: 13; CDR3 DNA: TGTGCCAGCATGACAGGGGAGGGGTATACGCAGTATTTT; CDR3 protein: CASMTGEGYTQYF
clone size: few; J gene: TRBJ2-7; D gene: -; V gene: TRBV19; CDR3 length: 15; CDR3 DNA: TGTGCCAGTAGTTCCGGGACATTGAACCTCTACGAGCAGTACTTC; CDR3 protein: CASSSGTLNLYEQYF
clone size: -; J gene: TRBJ1-4; D gene: TRBD1; V gene: TRBV11-3; CDR3 length: 16; CDR3 DNA: TGTGCCAGCAGCCATACCCTAGACAGGGACGGTGAAAAACTGTTTTTT; CDR3 protein: CASSHTLDRDGEKLFF
clone size: -; J gene: TRBJ2-2; D gene: TRBD1; V gene: TRBV6-7; CDR3 length: 15; CDR3 DNA: TGTGCCAGCACCATGGGACAGCCCGTTACCGGGGAGCTGTTTTTT; CDR3 protein: CASTMGQPVTGELFF
clone size: -; J gene: TRBJ1-2; D gene: -; V gene: TRBV19; CDR3 length: 14; CDR3 DNA: TGTGCCAGTAGTATGCCTAATAAAGACTATGGCTACACCTTC; CDR3 protein: CASSMPNKDYGYTF
clone size: once; J gene: TRBJ1-5; D gene: -; V gene: TRBV5-1; CDR3 length: 14; CDR3 DNA: TGCGCCAGCAGCCCGGACGATAGCAATCAGCCCCAGCATTTT; CDR3 protein: CASSPDDSNQPQHF
clone size: -; J gene: TRBJ2-1; D gene: -; V gene: TRBV18; CDR3 length: 15; CDR3 DNA: TGTGCCAGCTCACCAATCGGAGCAGGGTGGAATGAGCAGTTCTTC; CDR3 protein: CASSPIGAGWNEQFF
clone size: -; J gene: TRBJ2-1; D gene: TRBD2; V gene: TRBV5-1; CDR3 length: 16; CDR3 DNA: TGCGCCAGCAATGACCTAGCGGGAGGATTCGTCGATGAGCAGTTCTTC; CDR3 protein: CASNDLAGGFVDEQFF
clone size: -; J gene: TRBJ2-3; D gene: TRBD2; V gene: TRBV7-7; CDR3 length: 15; CDR3 DNA: TGTGCCAGCAGCTTGAGCGGGAGGGCCAGGGATACGCAGTATTTT; CDR3 protein: CASSLSGRARDTQYF
clone size: -; J gene: TRBJ2-2; D gene: TRBD1; V gene: TRBV4-1; CDR3 length: 14; CDR3 DNA: TGCGCCAGCAGTCGGACAGGGAACACCGGGGAGCTGTTTTTT; CDR3 protein: CASSRTGNTGELFF
clone size: few; J gene: TRBJ2-3; D gene: -; V gene: TRBV19; CDR3 length: 16; CDR3 DNA: TGTGCCAGTAGTACGACGGGACAGAGGAGGGGGGATACGCAGTATTTT; CDR3 protein: CASSTTGQRRGDTQYF
clone size: few; J gene: TRBJ1-5; D gene: -; V gene: TRBV15; CDR3 length: 15; CDR3 DNA: TGTGCCACCAGCAGAGACAGGGTTAGCAATCAGCCCCAGCATTTT; CDR3 protein: CATSRDRVSNQPQHF
clone size: -; J gene: TRBJ2-1; D gene: -; V gene: TRBV7-6; CDR3 length: 16; CDR3 DNA: TGTGCCAGCAGCTTGGGTCGGATTGGGGCCTACAATGAGCAGTTCTTC; CDR3 protein: CASSLGRIGAYNEQFF
clone size: -; J gene: TRBJ2-4; D gene: TRBD1; V gene: TRBV5-1; CDR3 length: 19; CDR3 DNA: TGCGCCAGCAGCCCGGAGGAAGGGACAGGGGCGCTAGCCAAAAACATTCAGTACTTC; CDR3 protein: CASSPEEGTGALAKNIQYF
clone size: -; J gene: TRBJ1-3; D gene: -; V gene: TRBV28; CDR3 length: 15; CDR3 DNA: TGTGCCAGCAGTTTGGACGACAGCTCTGGAAACACCATATATTTT; CDR3 protein: CASSLDDSSGNTIYF
clone size: -; J gene: TRBJ1-4; D gene: -; V gene: TRBV1; CDR3 length: 14; CDR3 DNA: TGCGCCAGCAGCCCCTCAAGAGAGGGTGAAAAACTGTTTTTT; CDR3 protein: CASSPSREGEKLFF
clone size: -; J gene: TRBJ2-1; D gene: -; V gene: TRBV1; CDR3 length: 16; CDR3 DNA: TGCGCCAGCAGCCAAGAGCGTCAGGGATTCTACAATGAGCAGTTCTTC; CDR3 protein: CASSQERQGFYNEQFF
clone size: -; J gene: TRBJ1-2; D gene: -; V gene: TRBV14; CDR3 length: 15; CDR3 DNA: TGTGCCAGCAGCCAAGTCAACGGGGGGGACTATGGCTACACCTTC; CDR3 protein: CASSQVNGGDYGYTF